These 21 T cell receptor beta chains were all obtained from the same sample, sequenced in a study of blood T cell repertoires in COVID-19. Produced via immunoSEQ multiplex PCR; TCRdb's table is partial and in-frame only. Of a few hundred thousand clones listed, about 83% are singletons. Specimen: peripheral blood. The source is a man in his thirties or forties who had recovered from COVID-19.

The chain employs TRBV6-5 and TRBJ1-5; the D gene is possibly TRBD1 (6 bases). This CDR3 is built from 15 residues. Trimming cost V 5 bases and J 0 bases, with 11 bases left between them. Germline CDR1 and CDR2: MNHEY and SVGAGI. The CDR3 reads CASSPSRGSNQPQHF. The CDR3 DNA sequence: TGTGCCAGCAGTCCAAGCAGGGGTAGCAATCAGCCCCAGCATTTT.

This clone was counted a single time. The chain is built from TRBV6-4 and TRBJ2-2; possibly TRBD1 for D (6 bases). Per the germline V gene, CDR1 is MRHNA and CDR2 is SNTAGT. Trimming left V 6 bases short and J 5 bases short, with 13 bases between. The CDR3 length is 14 residues. CDR3 coding DNA: TGTGCCAGCAGCGGGACAAGGGAGACCGGGGAGCTGTTTTTT. It encodes CASSGTRETGELFF.

This chain links TRBV11-3 with TRBJ2-1; 13 nucleotides line up with TRBD2. The germline gives CDR1 SGHNT, CDR2 YENEEA. CDR3 length: 16 amino acids. Losses at the gene ends were 4 bases for V and 6 bases for J; bases not matched to a gene: 6. CDR3 in DNA: TGTGCCAGCAGCTCCCGACTAGCGGGGGGTAGCAATGAGCAGTTCTTC. This encodes CASSSRLAGGSNEQFF.

This clone was observed a few times. V and J are TRBV10-1 and TRBJ1-1; D is undetermined. The CDR3 extends over 12 amino acids. Trimming stripped 11 bases from V and 4 bases from J, with 14 bases between. Per germline, CDR1 WNHNN and CDR2 SYGVQD (reference sequence). The CDR3 loop reads CAGPGSGTEAFF. The CDR3, as DNA: TGCGCCGGCCCTGGCTCGGGCACTGAAGCTTTCTTT.

The chain couples TRBV4-1 to TRBJ1-3; maybe TRBD1 (5 bases). The CDR3 sequence is 14 residues long. Germline V gene lookup returns CDR1 MGHRA and CDR2 YSYEKL. Trimming cost V 6 bases and J 2 bases, with 11 bases left between them. This chain's CDR3 is CASRTTETGNTIYF. DNA for the CDR3: TGCGCCAGCAGAACGACAGAAACTGGAAACACCATATATTTT.

The chain has TRBV19 and TRBJ2-5; 12 bases agree with TRBD2. The CDR3 loop spans 14 amino acids. Trimming at V came to 5 bases and at J to 4 bases, leaving 2 bases not matched to a gene. Germline CDR1 LNHDA, CDR2 SQIVND (reference sequence). CDR3 nucleotides: TGTGCCAGTAGTGTGACTAGCGGGGGAGAGACCCAGTACTTC. Protein product: CASSVTSGGETQYF.

The genes are TRBV7-2 and TRBJ2-2, with 7 bases lining up with TRBD2. The CDR3 length is 14 residues. Germline loops: CDR1 SGHTA, CDR2 FQGNSA. After removal of 2 bases from V and 6 bases from J, the junction contained 3 bases not matched to a gene. The CDR3 here is CASSLYAGAGELFF. The CDR3 DNA reads as TGTGCCAGCAGCTTATATGCGGGGGCCGGGGAGCTGTTTTTT.

This chain uses TRBV2 with TRBJ2-1; TRBD2 matches at 13 bases. The CDR3 consists of 17 residues. From germline, CDR1 is SNHLY and CDR2 FYNNEI. V trimming: 6 bases; J trimming: 0 bases; junction bases outside the gene matches: 5. The CDR3 protein is CASSYGLAGDSYNEQFF. The CDR3 DNA reads TGTGCCAGCAGCTACGGACTAGCGGGGGACTCCTACAATGAGCAGTTCTTC.

This clone was seen once. The V gene is TRBV5-4, the J gene TRBJ2-1, with TRBD2 identical over 8 bases. Germline CDR1 SGHNT, CDR2 YYREEE (reference sequence). The V segment lost 4 bases and the J segment 9 bases; nucleotides outside the gene matches: 9. The CDR3 is made up of 14 amino acids. The CDR3 sequence: CASSLAGGAGEQFF. The DNA for the CDR3 is TGTGCCAGCAGCCTCGCCGGGGGGGCAGGTGAGCAGTTCTTC.

The CDR3 here is CASSQGGLAGGPETQYF. The CDR3 DNA sequence: TGTGCCAGCAGCCAAGGAGGGCTAGCGGGGGGTCCGGAGACCCAGTACTTC. This chain connects TRBV4-2 to TRBJ2-5, with 11 bases aligning to TRBD2. V lost 1 base, J lost 5 bases, and 9 bases stayed unmatched. Germline V lookup: CDR1 LGHNA, CDR2 YNFKEQ. This CDR3 is 17 amino acids long.

This sequence joins TRBV5-8 and TRBJ1-1; TRBD1 is a possible D gene (5 bases). Trimming cost V 2 bases and J 4 bases, with 18 bases left between them. The V gene's germline CDR1 is SGHTS and CDR2 YDEGEE. This CDR3 region has 16 residues. The DNA of the CDR3 is TGTGCCAGCAGCTTCTGGGGGGGAAGGGGAGGCACTGAAGCTTTCTTT. Its translation: CASSFWGGRGGTEAFF.

The CDR3 nucleotides read TGTGCCAGCAGTGAACAATTTTCAACTGAAGCTTTCTTT. Its translation is CASSEQFSTEAFF. The rearrangement uses TRBV6-4 and TRBJ1-1; D gene ambiguous. Germline CDR1 and CDR2: MRHNA and SNTAGT. V was cut by 3 bases and J by 5 bases, with 10 bases left in between. The length of the CDR3 is 13 residues.

In this sample, this clone turned up a few times. This chain uses TRBV3-1 (or the pseudogene TRBV3-2) with TRBJ1-6; D uncertain. The V gene lost 1 base and the J gene lost 10 bases, with 11 bases spanning the gap. CDR1 and CDR2 from the germline V gene are LGHDT and YNNKEL (reference sequence). This CDR3 has 14 residues. CDR3 residues: CASSQGRVYSPLHF. DNA of the CDR3: TGTGCCAGCAGCCAAGGGAGGGTGTACTCACCCCTCCACTTT.

This chain links TRBV9 with TRBJ1-6, with unresolved D. The CDR3 covers 14 residues. Germline V lookup: CDR1 SGDLS, CDR2 YYNGEE. Trimming cost V 1 base and J 8 bases, with 10 bases left between them. CDR3: CASSVMPEDSPLHF. DNA of the CDR3: TGTGCCAGCAGCGTAATGCCCGAGGATTCACCCCTCCACTTT. Supplemented by reference TRBV9 and TRBJ1-6, the full variable domain reads DSGVTQTPKHLITATGQRVTLRCSPRSGDLSVYWYQQSLDQGLQFLIQYYNGEERAKGNILERFSAQQFPDLHSELNLSSLELGDSALYFCASSVMPEDSPLHFGNGTRLTVT.

This clone was recorded a few times. The V gene is TRBV5-6, the J gene TRBJ2-1, with D possibly TRBD2 on 5 matching bases. Per the germline V gene, CDR1 is SGHDT and CDR2 is YYEEEE. This CDR3 has 13 residues. The V gene lost 4 bases and the J gene lost 6 bases, with 11 bases spanning the gap. The DNA for the CDR3 is TGTGCCAGCAGCCTGTTCGAGGGCAATGAGCAGTTCTTC. Its protein is CASSLFEGNEQFF.

This chain joins TRBV5-4 and TRBJ2-1; TRBD2 matches at 8 bases. The CDR3 runs to 18 residues. Unmatched junction bases numbered 11, after V lost 3 bases and J lost 0 bases. The germline V gene has CDR1 SGHNT and CDR2 YYREEE (reference sequence). CDR3 sequence: CASSSMVRRGASYNEQFF. The DNA for the CDR3 is TGTGCCAGCAGCTCGATGGTTCGGCGGGGGGCCTCCTACAATGAGCAGTTCTTC.

This chain links TRBV3-1 (or the pseudogene TRBV3-2) with TRBJ2-2; D may be TRBD1 (5 bases). Trimming left V 4 bases short and J 5 bases short, with 8 bases between. This CDR3 has 13 amino acids. Germline CDR1 and CDR2: LGHDT and YNNKEL (reference sequence). The CDR3 protein is CASSRGQTGELFF. CDR3 in DNA: TGTGCCAGCAGCCGCGGACAAACCGGGGAGCTGTTTTTT.

The V gene is TRBV11-2, the J gene TRBJ1-1; the D gene is possibly TRBD1 (6 bases). V shed 5 bases and J shed 8 bases, with 15 bases lying between them. CDR1 SGHAT and CDR2 FQNNGV come from the germline V gene. The CDR3 runs to 13 residues. In DNA form, the CDR3 reads TGTGCCAGCAGCGGGGGGGCCGCATCGGAAGCTTTCTTT. It translates to CASSGGAASEAFF.

The V call is TRBV11-1, the J call TRBJ1-3, with no clear D. The CDR3 is made up of 14 amino acids. CDR1 and CDR2 (germline): SGHAT, FQDESV (reference sequence). The V gene lost 8 bases and the J gene lost 2 bases, with 13 bases spanning the gap. CDR3 bases: TGTGCCAGCGGTTTGTCTGGGCCTGGAAACACCATATATTTT. It encodes CASGLSGPGNTIYF.

This clone was counted only a few times. V gene TRBV4-2 combines with J gene TRBJ1-4, with 7 bases that match TRBD1. V trimming: 5 bases; J trimming: 6 bases; junction bases outside the gene matches: 3. The CDR3 loop spans 13 amino acids. Germline V lookup: CDR1 LGHNA, CDR2 YNFKEQ. CDR3 in amino acids: CASSDRVDEKLFF. CDR3 DNA: TGTGCCAGCAGCGACAGGGTCGATGAAAAACTGTTTTTT.

V and J are TRBV12-5 and TRBJ2-7; D may be TRBD1 (5 bases). The germline V gene encodes CDR1 LGHNT and CDR2 FRNRAP. The CDR3 is 12 residues long. V was trimmed by 5 bases and J by 5 bases, leaving 10 bases between them. The CDR3 reads CASGPQGDEQYF. The CDR3 DNA reads as TGTGCTAGTGGTCCCCAGGGTGACGAGCAGTACTTC.